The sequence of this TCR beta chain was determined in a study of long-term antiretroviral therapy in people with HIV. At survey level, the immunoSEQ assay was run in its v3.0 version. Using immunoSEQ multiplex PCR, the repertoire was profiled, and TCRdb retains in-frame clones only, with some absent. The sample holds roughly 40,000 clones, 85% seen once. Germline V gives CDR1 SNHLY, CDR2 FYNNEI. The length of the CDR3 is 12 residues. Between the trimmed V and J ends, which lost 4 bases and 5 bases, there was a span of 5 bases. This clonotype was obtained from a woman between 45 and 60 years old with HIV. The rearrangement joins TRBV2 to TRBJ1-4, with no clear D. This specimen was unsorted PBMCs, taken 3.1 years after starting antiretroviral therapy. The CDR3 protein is CASSAANEKLFF. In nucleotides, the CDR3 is TGTGCCAGCAGTGCCGCGAATGAAAAACTGTTTTTT. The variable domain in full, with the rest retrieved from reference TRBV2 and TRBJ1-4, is EPEVTQTPSHQVTQMGQEVILRCVPISNHLYFYWYRQILGQKVEFLVSFYNNEISEKSEIFDDQFSVERPDGSNFTLKIRSTKLEDSAMYFCASSAANEKLFFGSGTQLSVL.